The 18 T cell receptor beta chains below all came from one sample that was sequenced in a study of CD8 T cells in ankylosing spondylitis. TCRdb re-derived calls from the 5' RACE reads in MiXCR, one entry per CDR3 protein. Of just under 350,000 distinct CDR3 sequences in the sample, roughly 15% were seen once. Sequenced: blood, either unsorted or a sorted T cell fraction (not recorded which). Receptor source: a male donor with ankylosing spondylitis or in good health (not recorded which).

This clonotype occurred a few times. The CDR3 here is CSVDTGGSYNEQFF. As DNA, the CDR3 is TGCAGCGTTGACACAGGGGGCTCCTACAATGAGCAGTTCTTC. The genes are TRBV29-1 and TRBJ2-1; 8 bases line up with TRBD1. The CDR3 has 14 amino acids. V gave up 3 bases and J gave up 0 bases; unmatched junction bases: 1. Germline V gene lookup returns CDR1 SQVTM and CDR2 ANQGSEA.

This chain uses TRBV7-9 with TRBJ2-2; the D gene could be TRBD1 or TRBD2 (5 bases each). Trimming stripped 4 bases from V and 5 bases from J, with 11 bases between. CDR1 and CDR2 from the germline V gene are SEHNR and FQNEAQ (reference sequence). The CDR3 is 14 amino acids. The CDR3 reads CASSWDQRTGELFF. The DNA for the CDR3 is TGTGCCAGCAGCTGGGACCAGCGAACCGGGGAGCTGTTTTTT.

The V call is TRBV5-1, the J call TRBJ1-2, with 9 bases aligning to TRBD1. With 4 bases clipped from V and 3 bases from J, the junction kept 10 bases outside the gene matches. This CDR3 is built from 16 residues. Germline CDR1 is SGHRS and CDR2 is YFSETQ. Written as DNA, the CDR3 is TGCGCCAGCAGCCCGCAGACAGGGGGGTCGGACTATGGCTACACCTTC. Protein: CASSPQTGGSDYGYTF. Full variable domain (missing parts from reference TRBV5-1 and TRBJ1-2): KAGVTQTPRYLIKTRGQQVTLSCSPISGHRSVSWYQQTPGQGLQFLFEYFSETQRNKGNFPGRFSGRQFSNSRSEMNVSTLELGDSALYLCASSPQTGGSDYGYTFGSGTRLTVV.

The table lists this clonotype with a few counts. V gene TRBV19 combines with J gene TRBJ2-1; 11 nucleotides align to TRBD2. The germline V gene encodes CDR1 LNHDA and CDR2 SQIVND (reference sequence). The J segment lost 5 bases and the V segment lost 4 bases, leaving 7 bases of the junction unmatched. The CDR3 runs 16 residues. In DNA form, the CDR3 reads TGTGCCAGTAGTAAATTAGGGACTAGCGGAGACAATGAGCAGTTCTTC. Its translation is CASSKLGTSGDNEQFF.

This clonotype was found a few times. The chain links TRBV9 to TRBJ1-6, with D uncertain. Germline CDR1 reads SGDLS; CDR2 reads YYNGEE. The CDR3 sequence is 14 residues long. Trimming left V 3 bases short and J 5 bases short, with 9 bases between. CDR3 bases: TGTGCCAGCAGCGCAGACGGGGATAATTCACCCCTCCACTTT. Translation gives CASSADGDNSPLHF.

This clonotype was seen only a few times. V is TRBV5-1 and J is TRBJ1-1; D uncertain. V gave up 5 bases and J gave up 4 bases, with 9 bases separating them. This CDR3 contains 12 residues. The V gene's germline CDR1 is SGHRS and CDR2 YFSETQ. The CDR3 spells CASSKDLTEAFF. DNA of the CDR3: TGCGCCAGCAGTAAGGACCTCACTGAAGCTTTCTTT.

This clonotype was observed many times. This sequence joins TRBV12-3 or TRBV12-4 and TRBJ2-1; D possibly corresponds to TRBD2 (5 bases). The germline V and J ends were trimmed by 2 bases and 9 bases, with 14 bases remaining between them. The CDR3 has 14 residues. For the CDR3, the DNA is TGTGCCAGCAGTTTAATCGCGGGTGAGGTTGAGCAGTTCTTC. Amino acid sequence: CASSLIAGEVEQFF.

In its sample, this clonotype was seen a few times. The chain employs TRBV29-1 and TRBJ2-1, with D possibly TRBD1 on 6 matching bases. CDR3 length: 12 amino acids. Germline CDR1 and CDR2: SQVTM and ANQGSEA. V lost 7 bases and J 14 bases, leaving 21 bases between the germline ends. The chain's CDR3 is CSAMDSAGSKFF. For the CDR3, the DNA is TGCAGCGCTATGGACAGCGCGGGTAGTAAGTTCTTC.

The chain combines TRBV7-8 with TRBJ2-7; D gene uncertain. CDR1 and CDR2 from the germline V gene are SGHVS and FQNEAQ. This CDR3 has 12 amino acids. The V end lost 2 bases, the J end lost 9 bases, and 11 bases lay between the germline ends. CDR3 sequence: CASSLQTLGQYF. The CDR3 coding sequence is TGTGCCAGCAGCTTACAAACGCTCGGGCAGTACTTC.

The chain couples TRBV5-1 to TRBJ2-3, with 9 bases that match TRBD1. This CDR3 comprises 17 residues. Germline lookup yields CDR1 SGHRS and CDR2 YFSETQ. J lost 0 bases, V lost 0 bases, and 5 bases had no gene match. Written as DNA, the CDR3 is TGCGCCAGCAGCTTGGCGGACAGGGGCATTAGCACAGATACGCAGTATTTT. This codes for CASSLADRGISTDTQYF.

V usage is TRBV20-1 and J usage is TRBJ1-5; D is undetermined. The CDR3 runs 12 residues. The ends were cut back, 6 bases at V and 2 bases at J, with 8 bases in the middle. Germline loops: CDR1 DFQATT, CDR2 SNEGSKA (reference sequence). The CDR3 sequence: CSAAEGNQPQHF. The CDR3 DNA is TGCAGTGCGGCGGAGGGCAATCAGCCCCAGCATTTT.

The sample holds a few counts of this clonotype. This chain links TRBV6-1 with TRBJ2-6; possibly TRBD1 or TRBD2 for D (5 bases each). Germline V gene data show CDR1 as MNHNS and CDR2 as SASEGT. The ends were cut back, 7 bases at V and 0 bases at J, with 10 bases in the middle. The CDR3 loop spans 15 amino acids. CDR3: CASTGDRSGANVLTF. The CDR3 DNA is TGTGCCAGCACTGGGGACCGCTCTGGGGCCAACGTCCTGACTTTC.

This clonotype has only a few counts. The chain combines TRBV20-1 with TRBJ1-2, with a weak D call TRBD1 (6 bases). Germline CDR1 reads DFQATT; CDR2 reads SNEGSKA (reference sequence). The CDR3 sequence is 13 residues long. The germline V and J ends were trimmed by 1 base and 3 bases, with 9 bases remaining between them. The CDR3 is CSARVPGDYGYTF. The CDR3 DNA reads as TGCAGTGCTAGAGTCCCAGGGGACTATGGCTACACCTTC.

This clonotype was seen ten or more times. V usage is TRBV28 and J usage is TRBJ2-7; TRBD1 is a possible D gene (6 bases). Deletions cut 2 bases from V and 6 bases from J, with 11 bases between. Germline V gene sequence: CDR1 MDHEN, CDR2 SYDVKM. CDR3 length: 13 amino acids. The DNA of the CDR3 is TGTGCCAGCAGTTTAGGGGTACAGGGCGAGCAGTACTTC. It codes for CASSLGVQGEQYF. Drawing the rest from reference TRBV28 and TRBJ2-7, the complete variable domain is DVKVTQSSRYLVKRTGEKVFLECVQDMDHENMFWYRQDPGLGLRLIYFSYDVKMKEKGDIPEGYSVSREKKERFSLILESASTNQTSMYLCASSLGVQGEQYFGPGTRLTVT.

This chain uses TRBV20-1 with TRBJ2-1; either TRBD1 or TRBD2 may supply D (5 bases each). V lost 4 bases and J lost 2, with 9 bases in between. Germline loops: CDR1 DFQATT, CDR2 SNEGSKA (reference sequence). The CDR3 consists of 13 residues. CDR3 in DNA: TGCAGTGCTATCCGGGGCCCCTACAATGAGCAGTTCTTC. It is translated as CSAIRGPYNEQFF.

This clonotype was detected ten times or more. The genes are TRBV5-1 and TRBJ1-1, with D unresolved. The CDR3 spans 14 residues. V was cut by 0 bases and J by 1 base, with 7 bases left in between. The germline V gene has CDR1 SGHRS and CDR2 YFSETQ. As DNA, the CDR3 is TGCGCCAGCAGCTTGGTGGCAGGGAACACTGAAGCTTTCTTT. Its translation is CASSLVAGNTEAFF.

This clonotype was seen a few times. CDR3: CASSDPGGTDTQYF. The CDR3 DNA reads TGTGCCAGCAGTGATCCCGGGGGAACAGATACGCAGTATTTT. The chain combines TRBV25-1 with TRBJ2-3, with D possibly matching TRBD2 (6 bases). Germline V CDR1 and CDR2: MGHDK, SYGVNS. V lost 3 bases to trimming and J lost 3 bases, with 10 bases between them. The CDR3 consists of 14 residues.

This clonotype was seen a handful of times. The chain has TRBV3-1 and TRBJ2-1; D is uncertain. The CDR3 has 15 amino acids. The germline V and J ends were trimmed by 4 bases and 7 bases, with 17 bases remaining between them. The germline V gene has CDR1 LGHDT and CDR2 YNNKEL (reference sequence). CDR3 bases: TGTGCCAGCAGCCCCCCGGGCGACCTTAAAAATGAGCAGTTCTTC. Translation gives CASSPPGDLKNEQFF.